This TCR beta chain was obtained from a study of shared clonotypes between healthy human individuals. Each CD8 memory set brought CD45RO+ cells together with CCR7-negative CD45RA+ TemRA cells. Generated by immunoSEQ multiplex PCR, the TCRdb table keeps only in-frame clones and is missing some. The sample gives about 380,000 clones, about 96% of which show up once; about 0.32% is in the top ten. With 5 bases clipped from V and 8 bases from J, the junction kept 6 bases outside the gene matches. The V gene's germline CDR1 is SGHTA and CDR2 FQGTGA. The CDR3 runs 15 residues. The sequencing input was memory CD8+ T cells sorted from blood. Subset in this sample: CD45RO+ cells pooled with CCR7-negative TemRA cells. This TCR was recovered from a man under 40 in good health. The chain employs TRBV7-3 and TRBJ2-3, with 14 positions matching TRBD2. The CDR3, as DNA: TGTGCCAGCAGCCGCTCCGGGACTAGCGGGAGTACGCAGTATTTT. Protein: CASSRSGTSGSTQYF.